A selection of T cell receptor beta chains follows, all from one sample in a study of shared clonotypes between healthy human individuals. Clones were sequenced by immunoSEQ multiplex PCR, and TCRdb holds only the in-frame ones, with some missing. The sample shows roughly 2,300,000 clones, under 95% of them seen only once. The sequenced sample consisted of naive CD4+ T cells from PBMCs. Receptors were obtained from a man between 18 and 29 years old in good health. Some clones in this sample may be carry-over from other donors' samples. Each CDR3 is given with its conserved first and last residue. D genes are given only for firm matches. Where a row states a size, it is once, few, many or the class of an expanded clone; other rows omit it.

d_call: -; v_call: TRBV7-9; j_call: TRBJ2-2; clone_size: -; cdr3_nt: TGTGCCAGCAGCTTACTCCGGCTGACCGGGGAGCTGTTTTTT; cdr3_aa: CASSLLRLTGELFF
d_call: -; v_call: TRBV5-4; j_call: TRBJ2-3; clone_size: -; cdr3_nt: TGTGCCAGCAGCTTGTTAGCGGCGTCGGATACGCAGTATTTT; cdr3_aa: CASSLLAASDTQYF
d_call: TRBD1; v_call: TRBV2; j_call: TRBJ1-5; clone_size: -; cdr3_nt: TGTGCCAGCAGTGAGGGGGGACAGGGGGACTTTGCTCTAAATCAGCCCCAGCATTTT; cdr3_aa: CASSEGGQGDFALNQPQHF
d_call: -; v_call: TRBV6-5; j_call: TRBJ2-3; clone_size: -; cdr3_nt: TGTGCCAGCAGTTACGAGGGGATTCGCCTCACAGATACGCAGTATTTT; cdr3_aa: CASSYEGIRLTDTQYF
d_call: -; v_call: TRBV19; j_call: TRBJ1-2; clone_size: -; cdr3_nt: TGTGCCAGTAGTGTACAGGGCAACCCAAACTATGGCTACACCTTC; cdr3_aa: CASSVQGNPNYGYTF
d_call: -; v_call: TRBV6-1; j_call: TRBJ1-3; clone_size: -; cdr3_nt: TGTGCCAGCAGTGGCCCCCGGGCGGGGGATGGAAGCACCATATATTTT; cdr3_aa: CASSGPRAGDGSTIYF
d_call: TRBD1; v_call: TRBV4-2; j_call: TRBJ2-7; clone_size: few; cdr3_nt: TGTGCCAGCAGCCAGGGGACAGGGAGCTCCTACGAGCAGTACTTC; cdr3_aa: CASSQGTGSSYEQYF
d_call: -; v_call: TRBV30; j_call: TRBJ1-1; clone_size: -; cdr3_nt: TGTGCCTGGAGCAGCTTTGAGGGGCGCGGGGACACTGAAGCTTTCTTT; cdr3_aa: CAWSSFEGRGDTEAFF
d_call: -; v_call: TRBV29-1; j_call: TRBJ2-2; clone_size: once; cdr3_nt: TGCAGCGGGGGGGCTAAGAACACCGGGGAGCTGTTTTTT; cdr3_aa: CSGGAKNTGELFF
d_call: -; v_call: TRBV30; j_call: TRBJ2-5; clone_size: once; cdr3_nt: TGTGCCTGGGGGACCGGGACCTTAAACGGGGCCCAGTACTTC; cdr3_aa: CAWGTGTLNGAQYF
d_call: TRBD1; v_call: TRBV6-1; j_call: TRBJ2-2; clone_size: -; cdr3_nt: TGTGCCAGCCGGGGGACAGGCCTGGGCGGGGAGCTGTTTTTT; cdr3_aa: CASRGTGLGGELFF